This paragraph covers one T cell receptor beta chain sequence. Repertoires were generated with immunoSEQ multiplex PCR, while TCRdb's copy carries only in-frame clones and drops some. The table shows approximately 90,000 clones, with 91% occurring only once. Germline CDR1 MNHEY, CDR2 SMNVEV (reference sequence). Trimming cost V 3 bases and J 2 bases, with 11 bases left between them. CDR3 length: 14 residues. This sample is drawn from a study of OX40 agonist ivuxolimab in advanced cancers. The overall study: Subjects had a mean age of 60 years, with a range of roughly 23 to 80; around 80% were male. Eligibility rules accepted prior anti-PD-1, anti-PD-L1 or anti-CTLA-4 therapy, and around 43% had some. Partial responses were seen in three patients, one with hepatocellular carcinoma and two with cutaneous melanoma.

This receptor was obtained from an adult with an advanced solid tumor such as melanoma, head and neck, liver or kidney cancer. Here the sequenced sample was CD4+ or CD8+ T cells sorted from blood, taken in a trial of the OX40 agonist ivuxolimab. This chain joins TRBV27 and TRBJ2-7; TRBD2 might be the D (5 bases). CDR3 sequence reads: CASSFRNGTYEQYF. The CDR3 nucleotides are TGTGCCAGCAGTTTTAGGAACGGGACCTACGAGCAGTACTTC.